The 4 T cell receptor beta chains presented below share a single source sample, sequenced in a study of OX40 agonist ivuxolimab in advanced cancers. Libraries were prepared through the immunoSEQ multiplex PCR assay. What TCRdb holds here is the immuneACCESS table cut down to in-frame rearrangements. Part of the clones is not present; checked against another copy, under half of the missing clones reflect an unresolved V gene, and the others are unexplained. This sample gives tens of thousands of clones in total; more than 70% of them show up just once. The biggest ten clones account for 20% to 25% of the sample. The material sequenced was CD4+ or CD8+ T cells sorted from blood, taken in a trial of the OX40 agonist ivuxolimab. These receptors originate from an adult with an advanced solid tumor such as melanoma, head and neck, liver or kidney cancer.

The CDR3 region is CASSAWTASTDTQYF. In DNA form, the CDR3 reads TGTGCCAGCAGTGCCTGGACAGCTAGCACAGATACGCAGTATTTT. The V and J genes are TRBV6-1 and TRBJ2-3; D might be TRBD1 (6 bases). V dropped 4 bases and J dropped 0 bases, with 11 bases sitting between them. Germline CDR1 is MNHNS and CDR2 is SASEGT. CDR3 length equals 15 residues.

This rearrangement joins TRBV29-1 to TRBJ2-3; 9 bases map to TRBD1. CDR1 SQVTM and CDR2 ANQGSEA come from the germline V gene. This CDR3 is 12 amino acids long. After removal of 3 bases from V and 5 bases from J, the junction contained 0 bases not matched to a gene. The CDR3 is CSVETGGDTQYF. CDR3 sequence (DNA): TGCAGCGTTGAGACAGGGGGAGATACGCAGTATTTT.

The chain employs TRBV28 and TRBJ1-1, with 9 bases matching TRBD1. Looked up from germline, CDR1 is MDHEN and CDR2 is SYDVKM. The CDR3 has 15 amino acids. J lost 4 bases, V lost 3 bases, and 6 bases had no gene match. The chain's CDR3 is CASSFPYRGRTEAFF. For the CDR3, the DNA is TGTGCCAGCAGTTTTCCCTACAGGGGGCGCACTGAAGCTTTCTTT.

The V and J genes are TRBV27 and TRBJ2-6; D remains ambiguous. This CDR3 has 14 amino acids. The V gene's germline CDR1 is MNHEY and CDR2 SMNVEV (reference sequence). The ends were cut back, 6 bases at V and 2 bases at J, with 8 bases in the middle. As DNA, the CDR3 is TGTGCCAGCAGATTTGGCGCTGGGGCCAACGTCCTGACTTTC. Its protein is CASRFGAGANVLTF.